This TCR beta chain was sequenced during a study of T cell changes during pregnancy in multiple sclerosis. This table comes from immunoSEQ multiplex PCR, and its TCRdb copy is limited to in-frame clones, with some not included. The sample has tens of thousands of clones, 85% to 95% seen once. V dropped 7 bases and J dropped 7; count of bases not matched to a gene: 7. Looked up from germline, CDR1 is SQVTM and CDR2 is ANQGSEA. CDR3 length: 12 amino acids. The chain combines TRBV29-1 with TRBJ2-3; TRBD2 matches 8 bases. The sequence came from a female donor in good health, enrolled as a control in a pregnancy study. This specimen consisted of peripheral blood, obtained in the third trimester of pregnancy. The CDR3 spells CSAGNSGNTQYF. In DNA, the CDR3 is TGCAGCGCCGGAAATAGCGGGAATACGCAGTATTTT.